These 7 T cell receptor beta chains originate from one sample sequenced in a study of blood T cells in healthy people across ages. A second roughly 7 to 12 cycle PCR used barcoded and J-beta primers. TCRdb used MiXCR to reprocess the 5' RACE reads, holding one entry per CDR3 protein. In the table there are 600,000 to 850,000 distinct CDR3 sequences, roughly 45% of which are singletons. Specimen: blood. Every receptor here comes from a woman aged 55-69 years in good health.

This clonotype was counted between two and nine times. The chain is built from TRBV4-2 and TRBJ1-1, with D possibly being TRBD1 (5 bases). V was pared by 2 bases and J by 0 bases, with 13 bases between. Germline V lookup: CDR1 LGHNA, CDR2 YNFKEQ. This CDR3 region has 16 residues. DNA for the CDR3: TGTGCCAGCAGCCAACGTGGGATAGGGGTGAACACTGAAGCTTTCTTT. This gives the protein CASSQRGIGVNTEAFF.

This clonotype was seen ten or more times. V usage is TRBV29-1 and J usage is TRBJ2-1, with 7 bases matching TRBD1. The CDR3 totals 14 residues. The V gene's germline CDR1 is SQVTM and CDR2 ANQGSEA. Trimming at V came to 7 bases and at J to 4 bases, leaving 10 bases not matched to a gene. The CDR3 sequence is CSAPDRVGYNEQFF. The CDR3 DNA reads TGCAGCGCCCCCGACAGGGTGGGGTACAATGAGCAGTTCTTC.

The CDR3 reads CSARVPRDEQFF. The CDR3 DNA reads as TGCAGTGCTAGAGTACCTCGCGATGAGCAGTTCTTC. The chain is built from TRBV20-1 and TRBJ2-1; no firm D call. This CDR3 is 12 amino acids long. Trimming pared 1 base from V and 8 bases from J, leaving 9 bases between. Germline assignment: CDR1 DFQATT and CDR2 SNEGSKA (reference sequence).

This clonotype turned up a few times. The chain carries TRBV28 and TRBJ1-2, with D uncertain. The length of the CDR3 is 12 residues. Trimming took off 6 bases at V and 4 bases at J, with 9 bases between the two ends. Germline loops: CDR1 MDHEN, CDR2 SYDVKM. The CDR3 bases are TGTGCCAGCAGCCGGGAGGGCTATGGCTACACCTTC. Translation gives CASSREGYGYTF.

This clonotype was observed many times. V gene TRBV9 combines with J gene TRBJ2-5; 10 bases are shared with TRBD2. With 4 bases clipped from V and 2 bases from J, the junction kept 8 bases outside the gene matches. This CDR3 has 16 amino acids. Germline V gene lookup returns CDR1 SGDLS and CDR2 YYNGEE. Here the CDR3 DNA reads TGTGCCAGCAGCTCCCAACCGGGACTAGCGCAAGAGACCCAGTACTTC. This gives the protein CASSSQPGLAQETQYF.

This clonotype was seen more than once but under ten times. The chain links TRBV7-9 to TRBJ2-7; D possibly corresponds to TRBD1 (5 bases). The ends were cut back, 5 bases at V and 0 bases at J, with 11 bases in the middle. This CDR3 spans 14 amino acids. Germline loops: CDR1 SEHNR, CDR2 FQNEAQ (reference sequence). CDR3 region: CASSLEGDSYEQYF. The CDR3 region has the DNA TGTGCCAGCAGCCTCGAAGGGGACTCCTACGAGCAGTACTTC.

The chain carries TRBV29-1 and TRBJ1-6; a weak D match, TRBD1 (6 bases). V gave up 6 bases and J gave up 8 bases, with 14 bases separating them. CDR3 length equals 13 residues. Per the germline V gene, CDR1 is SQVTM and CDR2 is ANQGSEA. CDR3 in DNA: TGCAGCGTGGGTCACAGGGTGGATTCACCCCTCCACTTT. As protein: CSVGHRVDSPLHF.